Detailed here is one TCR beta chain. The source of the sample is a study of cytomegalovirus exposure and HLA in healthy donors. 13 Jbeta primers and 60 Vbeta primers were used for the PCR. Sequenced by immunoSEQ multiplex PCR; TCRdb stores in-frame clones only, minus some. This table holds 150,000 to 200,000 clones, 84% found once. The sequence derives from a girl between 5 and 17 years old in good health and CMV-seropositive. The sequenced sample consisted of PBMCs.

Here the CDR3 DNA reads TGTGCCAGCAGCCTCCTTTATTCGGCTGAAGCTTTCTTT. It encodes CASSLLYSAEAFF. The V gene is TRBV5-4, the J gene TRBJ1-1; D not resolved. V lost 4 bases, J lost 6 bases, and 13 bases lay in between. Germline CDR1 and CDR2: SGHNT and YYREEE (reference sequence). CDR3 length: 13 amino acids.